The 7 T cell receptor beta chains below all came from one sample that was sequenced in a study of blood T cell repertoires in COVID-19. Repertoires were generated with immunoSEQ multiplex PCR, while TCRdb's copy carries only in-frame clones and drops some. In the table there are about 170,000 clones, roughly 89% of which are singletons. Material: peripheral blood. The receptors derive from a woman between 45 and 65 years old with acute or convalescent COVID-19.

The chain combines TRBV7-2 with TRBJ1-1, with a possible D match to TRBD1 (6 bases). CDR3 length: 16 residues. The V gene lost 1 base and the J gene lost 0 bases, with 12 bases spanning the gap. Germline assignment: CDR1 SGHTA and CDR2 FQGNSA. The CDR3 nucleotides are TGTGCCAGCAGCTTAGTCGGGGGGCACTTGAACACTGAAGCTTTCTTT. Translation: CASSLVGGHLNTEAFF. Full variable domain (remainder filled in from reference TRBV7-2 and TRBJ1-1): GAGVSQSPSNKVTEKGKDVELRCDPISGHTALYWYRQSLGQGLEFLIYFQGNSAPDKSGLPSDRFSAERTGGSVSTLTIQRTQQEDSAVYLCASSLVGGHLNTEAFFGQGTRLTVV.

The CDR3 DNA reads as TGTGCCAGCAGTCTAGCACAGGGAATCTATGGCTACACCTTC. Translation gives CASSLAQGIYGYTF. The chain combines TRBV6-6 with TRBJ1-2; D is perhaps TRBD1 (6 bases). CDR3 length equals 14 residues. Per the germline V gene, CDR1 is MNHNY and CDR2 is SVGAGI (reference sequence). Trimming took 5 bases from V and 4 from J, leaving 14 bases between them.

The chain recombines TRBV7-2 with TRBJ1-2; no definite D call. Trimming shortened V by 3 bases and J by 7 bases, and 9 bases separated the two germline ends. Germline CDR1 is SGHTA and CDR2 is FQGNSA. The CDR3 covers 12 residues. The chain's CDR3 is CASSFLSSGYTF. The CDR3, as DNA: TGTGCCAGCAGCTTCCTTTCGAGTGGCTACACCTTC. The variable domain in full, with the rest retrieved from reference TRBV7-2 and TRBJ1-2, is GAGVSQSPSNKVTEKGKDVELRCDPISGHTALYWYRQSLGQGLEFLIYFQGNSAPDKSGLPSDRFSAERTGGSVSTLTIQRTQQEDSAVYLCASSFLSSGYTFGSGTRLTVV.

The V call is TRBV5-6, the J call TRBJ2-7; a possible D gene is TRBD1 (5 bases). Germline lookup yields CDR1 SGHDT and CDR2 YYEEEE. V was trimmed by 3 bases and J by 6 bases, leaving 7 bases between them. The CDR3 contains 11 residues. CDR3 in amino acids: CASSWGGEQYF. The CDR3 DNA reads TGTGCCAGCAGCTGGGGCGGCGAGCAGTACTTC.

J is TRBJ1-2 and V is TRBV5-5; no reliable D call. Germline CDR1 reads SGHKS; CDR2 reads YYEKEE (reference sequence). Trimming removed 4 bases from V and 1 base from J, with 23 bases in between. This CDR3 is built from 18 residues. As DNA, the CDR3 is TGTGCCAGCAGCCTTGTGTTAGTCGGGGTGGGGATTAACTATGGCTACACCTTC. It yields the protein CASSLVLVGVGINYGYTF.

The chain uses TRBV11-2 and TRBJ2-7, with TRBD1 matching 7 bases. Looked up from germline, CDR1 is SGHAT and CDR2 is FQNNGV. The CDR3 is made up of 13 amino acids. Trimming took 1 base from V and 3 from J; bases not matched to a gene: 0. The CDR3 loop reads CASSLGDSYEQYF. DNA for the CDR3: TGTGCCAGCAGCTTAGGGGACAGCTACGAGCAGTACTTC.

V gene TRBV11-3 combines with J gene TRBJ2-6, with a tentative D call TRBD1 (5 bases). CDR1 is SGHNT and CDR2 is YENEEA in the germline V gene. This CDR3 is built from 18 residues. The V gene lost 5 bases and the J gene lost 2 bases, with 19 bases spanning the gap. The CDR3 nucleotides are TGTGCCAGCAGCCCAGGGCGTGATTCAGGGCCTGGGGCCAACGTCCTGACTTTC. It encodes CASSPGRDSGPGANVLTF.